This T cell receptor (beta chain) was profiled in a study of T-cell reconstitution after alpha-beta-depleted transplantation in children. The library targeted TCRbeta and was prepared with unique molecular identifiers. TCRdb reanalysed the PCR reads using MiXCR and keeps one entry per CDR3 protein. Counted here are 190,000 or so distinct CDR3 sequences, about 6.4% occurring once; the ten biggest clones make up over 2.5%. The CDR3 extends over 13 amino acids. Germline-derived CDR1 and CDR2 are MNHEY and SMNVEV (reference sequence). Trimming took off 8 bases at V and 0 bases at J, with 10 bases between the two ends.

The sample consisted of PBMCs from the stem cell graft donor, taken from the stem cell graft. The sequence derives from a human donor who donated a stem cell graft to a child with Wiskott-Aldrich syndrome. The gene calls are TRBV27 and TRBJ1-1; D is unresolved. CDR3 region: CASQTLMNTEAFF. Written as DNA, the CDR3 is TGTGCCAGCCAGACACTAATGAACACTGAAGCTTTCTTT.